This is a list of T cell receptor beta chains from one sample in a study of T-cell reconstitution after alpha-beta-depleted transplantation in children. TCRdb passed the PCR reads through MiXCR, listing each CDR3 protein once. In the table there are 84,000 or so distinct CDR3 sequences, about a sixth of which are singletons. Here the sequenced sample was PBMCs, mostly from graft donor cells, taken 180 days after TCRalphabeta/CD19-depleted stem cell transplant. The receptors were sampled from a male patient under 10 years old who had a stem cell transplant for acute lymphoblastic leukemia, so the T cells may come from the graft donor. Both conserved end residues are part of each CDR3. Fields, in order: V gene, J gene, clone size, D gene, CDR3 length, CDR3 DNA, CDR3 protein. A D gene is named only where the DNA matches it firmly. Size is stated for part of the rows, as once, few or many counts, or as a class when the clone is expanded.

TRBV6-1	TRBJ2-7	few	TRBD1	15	TGTGCCAGCAGACCCTCGTGGACAGGCTCCTACGAGCAGTACTTC	CASRPSWTGSYEQYF
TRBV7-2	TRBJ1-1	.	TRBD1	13	TGTGCCAGCAGCCGACAGGGCTACACTGAAGCTTTCTTT	CASSRQGYTEAFF
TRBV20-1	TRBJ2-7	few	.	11	TGCAGTGCTAGAAGGGAGTTCGAGCAGTACTTC	CSARREFEQYF
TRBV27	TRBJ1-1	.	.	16	TGTGCCAGCACTTTTGAGGGCCCTGGGTTGAGCACTGAAGCTTTCTTT	CASTFEGPGLSTEAFF
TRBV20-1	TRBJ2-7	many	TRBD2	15	TGCAGTGCTACTACTAGCGCTACCCCGCAGGACGAGCAGTACTTC	CSATTSATPQDEQYF
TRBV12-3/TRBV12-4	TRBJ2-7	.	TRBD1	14	TGTGCCAGCAGTCCAGGGGGCGCGGCAGGAGAGCAGTACTTC	CASSPGGAAGEQYF
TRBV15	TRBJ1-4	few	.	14	TGTGCCACCAGCAGAGAAGTCGACTCAGAAAAACTGTTTTTT	CATSREVDSEKLFF
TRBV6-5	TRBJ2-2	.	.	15	TGTGCCAGCAGTTACAGCCATTCGAACACCGGGGAGTTGTTTTTT	CASSYSHSNTGELFF
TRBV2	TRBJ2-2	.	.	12	TGTGCCAGCCTATTGGGGTCCGGGGAGCTGTTTTTT	CASLLGSGELFF
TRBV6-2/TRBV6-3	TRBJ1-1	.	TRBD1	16	TGTGCCAGCAGTTACTCGCGACAGGGGCTCAGTTCCGAAGCTTTCTTT	CASSYSRQGLSSEAFF
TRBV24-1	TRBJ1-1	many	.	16	TGTGCCACCAGTGATTTGCGGCCATTGCTGAACACTGAAGCTTTCTTT	CATSDLRPLLNTEAFF
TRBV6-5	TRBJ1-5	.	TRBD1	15	TGTGCCAGCAGTTACTCGAGACAGGGTAATCAGCCCCAGCATTTT	CASSYSRQGNQPQHF
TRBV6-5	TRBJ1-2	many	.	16	TGTGCCAGCAGTTACGGGTACAGGGAATATGCGGATGGCTACACCTTC	CASSYGYREYADGYTF
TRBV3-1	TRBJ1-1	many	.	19	TGTGCCAGCAGCCTGAACCTTGACAGATTATCCTTCCTGAACACTGAAGCTTTCTTT	CASSLNLDRLSFLNTEAFF
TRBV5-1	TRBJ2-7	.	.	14	TGCGCCAGCAGCTTGGAAAGGGGAAGGGACGAGCAGTACTTC	CASSLERGRDEQYF
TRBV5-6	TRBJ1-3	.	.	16	TGTGCCAGCAGTTTCGGGACGGGATACTCTGGAAACACCATATATTTT	CASSFGTGYSGNTIYF
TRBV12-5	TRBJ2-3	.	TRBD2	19	TGTGCTAGTGGTGGTACGGTAGCGGGGGCTTATTTGCTAACAGATACGCAGTATTTT	CASGGTVAGAYLLTDTQYF
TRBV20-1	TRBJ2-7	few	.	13	TGCAGTGCTAGAGGGCAGGGCTCCTACGAGCAGTACTTC	CSARGQGSYEQYF
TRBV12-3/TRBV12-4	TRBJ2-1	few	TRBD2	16	TGTGCCAGCAGTTCTCCAGCGGGGCCGACCTACAATGAGCAGTTCTTC	CASSSPAGPTYNEQFF
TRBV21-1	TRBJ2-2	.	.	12	TGTGCCAGCAGGGGAAGACCCGGGGAGCTGTTTTTT	CASRGRPGELFF
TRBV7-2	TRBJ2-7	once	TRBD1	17	TGTGCCAGCAGCTTAGGAATAACGGGACAGCTACGGCACGAGCAGTACTTC	CASSLGITGQLRHEQYF
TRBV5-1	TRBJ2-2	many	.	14	TGCGCCAGCAGCTCGGGGACTTACACCGGGGAGCTGTTTTTT	CASSSGTYTGELFF
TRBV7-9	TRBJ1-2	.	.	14	TGTGCCAGCAGCTTGTCGGAGGGGAACTATGGCTACACCTTC	CASSLSEGNYGYTF
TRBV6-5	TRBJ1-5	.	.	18	TGTGCCAGCAGTTACCGTAAGGGGCCCTGGATTAGTACAGATACGCAGCATTTT	CASSYRKGPWISTDTQHF
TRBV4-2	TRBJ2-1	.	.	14	TGTGCCAGCAGCCAAGATGCTAAAAACAATGAGCAGTTCTTC	CASSQDAKNNEQFF
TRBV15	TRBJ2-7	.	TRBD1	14	TGTGCCACCGGAGCGGGACAGGGTCCCTACGAGCAGTACTTC	CATGAGQGPYEQYF
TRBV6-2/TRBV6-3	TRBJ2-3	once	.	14	TGTGCCAGCAGTGACACCTACGGTCCATATACGCAGTATTTT	CASSDTYGPYTQYF
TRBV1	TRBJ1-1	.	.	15	TGCACCAGCAGCCCGGACCCCAGGAAGCGTGGTGAAGCTTTCTTT	CTSSPDPRKRGEAFF
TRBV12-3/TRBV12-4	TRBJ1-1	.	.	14	TGTGCCAGCAGTTTCCGGGGTGCCAACACTGAAGCTTTCTTT	CASSFRGANTEAFF
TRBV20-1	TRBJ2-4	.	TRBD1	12	TGCAGTGCCCAGGGACAGGGGACAATTCAGTACTTC	CSAQGQGTIQYF
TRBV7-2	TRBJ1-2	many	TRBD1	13	TGTGCCAGCAGCCACGGACAGGGGTATGGCTACACCTTC	CASSHGQGYGYTF
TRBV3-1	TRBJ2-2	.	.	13	TGTGCCAGCAGCCAATCGTATACCGGGGAGCTGTTTTTT	CASSQSYTGELFF
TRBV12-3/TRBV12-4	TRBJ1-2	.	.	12	TGTGCCAGCAGTTTTGGTCACTATGGCTACACCTTC	CASSFGHYGYTF
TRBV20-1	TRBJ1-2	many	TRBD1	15	TGCAGTGCTAGGACAGGGGGCGACGATCGGTATGGCTACACCTTC	CSARTGGDDRYGYTF
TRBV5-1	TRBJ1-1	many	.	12	TGCGCCAGCAGCTTCTCCGGGGGTGAAGCTTTCTTT	CASSFSGGEAFF
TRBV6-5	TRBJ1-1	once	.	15	TGTGCCAGCAGTTACTCGGCAGGGAGAGACACTGAAGCTTTCTTT	CASSYSAGRDTEAFF
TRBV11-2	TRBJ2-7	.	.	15	TGTGCCAGCAGCTTATCCCCAAAGACGGGGGCCGAGCAGTACTTC	CASSLSPKTGAEQYF
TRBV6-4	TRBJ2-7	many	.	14	TGTGCCAGCAGTGACAGGGAAAGCTCCTACGAGCAGTACTTC	CASSDRESSYEQYF
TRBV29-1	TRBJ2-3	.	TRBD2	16	TGCAGCGTTGCCGACCCTTGGGCGGGGGGTGGAGATACGCAGTATTTT	CSVADPWAGGGDTQYF
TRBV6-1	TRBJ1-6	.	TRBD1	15	TGTGCCAGCAGTAAGGGACAGGGTGTAAATTCACCCCTCCACTTT	CASSKGQGVNSPLHF
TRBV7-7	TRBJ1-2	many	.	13	TGTGCCAGCAGCACCCTTTGGCGGTATGGCTACACCTTC	CASSTLWRYGYTF
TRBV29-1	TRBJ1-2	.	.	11	TGCAGCGTTGGCCAGGGCGGCGGCTACACCTTC	CSVGQGGGYTF
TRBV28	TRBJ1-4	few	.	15	TGTGCCAGCAGTTTATTCGGAAGGGGAGAGGTCGTACTGTTTTTT	CASSLFGRGEVVLFF
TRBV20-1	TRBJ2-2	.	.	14	TGCAGTGCTAGAGATACGGCTTACACCGGGGAGCTGTTTTTT	CSARDTAYTGELFF
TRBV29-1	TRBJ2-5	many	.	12	TGCAGCGTCCACAGGGTTGAAGAGACCCAGTACTTC	CSVHRVEETQYF
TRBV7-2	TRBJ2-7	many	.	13	TGTGCCAGCAGCCCCCGGACGGGATACGAGCAGTACTTC	CASSPRTGYEQYF
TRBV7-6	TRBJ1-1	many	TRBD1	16	TGTGCCAGCAGCTTAGGGCAGGGGGGCGGGTACACTGAAGCTTTCTTT	CASSLGQGGGYTEAFF
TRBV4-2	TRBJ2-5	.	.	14	TGTGCCAGCAGCCATCGAGGGGCGGGAGAGACCCAGTACTTC	CASSHRGAGETQYF
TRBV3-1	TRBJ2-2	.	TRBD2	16	TGTGCCAGCAGCCAATTTAGCGGGGTGACCACCGGGGAGCTGTTTTTT	CASSQFSGVTTGELFF
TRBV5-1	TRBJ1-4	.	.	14	TGCGCCAGCAGCTCCCCCGGGACACATGAAAAACTGTTTTTT	CASSSPGTHEKLFF
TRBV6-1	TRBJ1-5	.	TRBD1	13	TGTGCCAGCAAGACAGGGTGGGATCAGCCCCAGCATTTT	CASKTGWDQPQHF
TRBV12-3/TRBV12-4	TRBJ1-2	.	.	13	TGTGCCAGCAGTCCCTCAGGGTTCGGTGGCTACACCTTC	CASSPSGFGGYTF
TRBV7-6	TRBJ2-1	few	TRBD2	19	TGTGCCAGCAGCCGTACGGGACTAGCGGGGGGGGTCTCCTACAATGAGCAGTTCTTC	CASSRTGLAGGVSYNEQFF
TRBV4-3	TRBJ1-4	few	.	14	TGCGCCAGCAGCTCCCGCGGGGGTGGAGAAAAACTGTTTTTT	CASSSRGGGEKLFF
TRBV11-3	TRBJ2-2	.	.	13	TGTGCCAGCAGCTCCCTGGTCGCCGGGGAGCTGTTTTTT	CASSSLVAGELFF